Following are 2 T cell receptor beta chains from one sample sequenced in a study of Ad26.COV2.S vaccination and SARS-CoV-2 variants. Libraries were prepared by immunoSEQ multiplex PCR; TCRdb keeps only in-frame clonotypes and omits some of them. The sample has hundreds of thousands of clones, around 90% seen once. Treatment meaning: about 20 received Ad26.COV2.S at low or high dose, single or two shots; roughly five received placebo; per-sample allocation not given. Material that was analyzed had been drawn on day 63 after the first vaccine or placebo injection. The source was peripheral blood, collected in a trial of Ad26.COV2.S vaccine versus placebo. The receptor set was obtained from a person aged 18-60 years who received the Ad26.COV2.S COVID-19 vaccine or a placebo.

This chain links TRBV15 with TRBJ2-1, with 8 nucleotides matching TRBD2. V was pared by 0 bases and J by 6 bases, with 7 bases of the junction left unmatched. Germline CDR1 is LNHNV and CDR2 is YYDKDF (reference sequence). The CDR3 length is 16 residues. The CDR3 sequence: CATSRDPGTRSNEQFF. The CDR3 DNA is TGTGCCACCAGCAGAGATCCGGGGACTAGGAGCAATGAGCAGTTCTTC.

The chain couples TRBV28 to TRBJ1-6, with D tentatively TRBD1 (5 bases). Germline CDR1 reads MDHEN; CDR2 reads SYDVKM. This CDR3 comprises 15 residues. Trimming left V 6 bases short and J 0 bases short, with 9 bases between. The CDR3 protein is CASRSGTSYNSPLHF. The CDR3 nucleotides are TGTGCCAGCAGGTCGGGGACCTCCTATAATTCACCCCTCCACTTT.